The 27 T cell receptor beta chains listed next were all sequenced from one sample in a study of cytomegalovirus exposure and HLA in healthy donors. Primers: 60 Vbeta forward and 13 Jbeta reverse. TCRdb keeps only in-frame clones here, not all; method: immunoSEQ multiplex PCR. In the table there are tens of thousands of clones, roughly four fifths of which are singletons. Sequenced sample: PBMCs. The receptors here all came from a man aged 35 to 55 in good health and CMV-seronegative.

This clone was observed a handful of times. The junction and the germline gene differ at one end; a read error may be behind it. The chain joins TRBV27 to TRBJ2-5; possibly TRBD2 for D (7 bases). The CDR3 extends over 16 amino acids. Germline values: CDR1 MNHEY, CDR2 SMNVEV (reference sequence). The DNA for the CDR3 is TGTGCCAGCAGCTTATCCCCTAGGGGGGGGGAGGAGACCCAGTACTTC. This gives the protein CASSLSPRGGEETQYF.

The chain has TRBV6-1 and TRBJ1-2; D is undetermined. The germline gives CDR1 MNHNS, CDR2 SASEGT. There are 16 residues in the CDR3. V was clipped by 3 bases and J by 0 bases, with 14 bases between them. CDR3 amino acids: CASSDPAQRSNYGYTF. For the CDR3, the DNA is TGTGCCAGCAGTGACCCGGCCCAGCGCTCTAACTATGGCTACACCTTC.

The chain carries TRBV10-3 and TRBJ2-7; 8 bases are a match to TRBD2. Trimming cost V 8 bases and J 0 bases; bases outside gene matches: 12. The CDR3 sequence is 16 residues long. CDR1 is ENHRY, CDR2 SYGVKD, per germline. The CDR3 DNA sequence: TGTGCCATCGGAAACCCTAGCGGGCAATCCTCCTACGAGCAGTACTTC. Translating it yields CAIGNPSGQSSYEQYF.

The chain joins TRBV28 to TRBJ1-1; maybe TRBD1 (5 bases). Deletions cut 6 bases from V and 11 bases from J, with 16 bases between. The CDR3 extends over 12 amino acids. CDR1 is MDHEN and CDR2 is SYDVKM in the germline V gene. CDR3 residues: CASRSRAGGAFF. DNA for the CDR3: TGTGCCAGCAGATCCAGGGCGGGGGGTGCTTTCTTT.

The V and J genes are TRBV15 and TRBJ1-2; perhaps TRBD1 as D (5 bases). The V end was cut by 4 bases, the J end by 7 bases, with 13 bases between. Germline V gene data show CDR1 as LNHNV and CDR2 as YYDKDF (reference sequence). The CDR3 covers 13 residues. The CDR3 loop is CATSTDSLSGYTF. The CDR3, as DNA: TGTGCCACCAGCACTGACAGTTTGAGTGGCTACACCTTC.

DNA of the CDR3: TGTGCCAGCAGCTCCCGGACAGGGGGAGAGCAGTACTTC. Its protein is CASSSRTGGEQYF. The chain is built from TRBV7-9 and TRBJ2-7, with 10 bases that match TRBD1. The CDR3 has 13 residues. Germline CDR1 reads SEHNR; CDR2 reads FQNEAQ (reference sequence). After removal of 4 bases from V and 7 bases from J, the junction contained 4 bases not matched to a gene. The full variable domain, in which reference TRBV7-9 and TRBJ2-7 provide the parts outside the CDR3, is DTGVSQNPRHKITKRGQNVTFRCDPISEHNRLYWYRQTLGQGPEFLTYFQNEAQLEKSRLLSDRFSAERPKGSFSTLEIQRTEQGDSAMYLCASSSRTGGEQYFGPGTRLTVT.

This clone occurred once. The V gene is TRBV5-1, the J gene TRBJ2-5, with TRBD1 identical over 7 bases. Trimming removed 5 bases from V and 2 bases from J; junction bases left unmatched: 9. CDR3 length: 15 residues. Germline CDR1 SGHRS, CDR2 YFSETQ. The CDR3 is CASSRSPGQQETQYF. CDR3 coding DNA: TGCGCCAGCAGTAGAAGCCCGGGACAGCAAGAGACCCAGTACTTC.

This chain joins TRBV2 and TRBJ2-2; tentative D call: TRBD2 (5 bases). The V gene's germline CDR1 is SNHLY and CDR2 FYNNEI. The V and J ends lost 5 bases and 6 bases respectively, with 16 bases between them. The CDR3 is 15 residues long. CDR3 nucleotide sequence: TGTGCCAGCAGTCGAGGGAGCGTAGCGCCCGGGGAGCTGTTTTTT. Encoded protein: CASSRGSVAPGELFF.

V gene TRBV15 combines with J gene TRBJ2-7, with 8 bases aligning to TRBD2. CDR3 length: 16 residues. V dropped 0 bases and J dropped 2; count of bases not matched to a gene: 6. CDR1 is LNHNV, CDR2 YYDKDF, per germline (reference sequence). In nucleotides, the CDR3 is TGTGCCACCAGCAGAGATCTACTAGCGGCTACCTACGAGCAGTACTTC. Its protein is CATSRDLLAATYEQYF.

In its sample, this clone was seen once. The chain joins TRBV28 to TRBJ1-5, with a possible D match to TRBD1 (5 bases). Deletions cut 6 bases from V and 0 bases from J, with 18 bases between. Germline-derived CDR1 and CDR2 are MDHEN and SYDVKM. This CDR3 is built from 17 residues. CDR3 sequence (DNA): TGTGCCAGCAGCGATGGGGCCGGATTTTATAGCAATCAGCCCCAGCATTTT. It translates to CASSDGAGFYSNQPQHF.

The rearrangement joins TRBV2 to TRBJ2-3, with TRBD2 matching over 9 bases. V was clipped by 8 bases and J by 5 bases; unmatched bases: 14. This CDR3 has 16 amino acids. Germline CDR1 is SNHLY and CDR2 is FYNNEI. In DNA, the CDR3 is TGTGCCAGCTATCGCTTGCTGCTAGCGGGAATAGATACGCAGTATTTT. It yields the protein CASYRLLLAGIDTQYF.

A remark on this clone: Other DNA variants within this sample encode the same CDR3. This CDR3 reads CASSVVGASTGELFF. The CDR3 DNA reads TGTGCCAGCAGCGTAGTAGGGGCCAGCACCGGGGAGCTGTTTTTT. This chain links TRBV9 with TRBJ2-2; D perhaps matches TRBD1 (5 bases). The ends were cut back, 0 bases at V and 4 bases at J, with 10 bases in the middle. CDR1 and CDR2 (germline): SGDLS, YYNGEE. The CDR3 loop spans 15 amino acids.

The rearrangement uses TRBV5-1 and TRBJ1-4; D is uncertain. The germline CDR1 and CDR2 sequences are SGHRS and YFSETQ. Trimming removed 4 bases at V and 5 bases at J, with 9 bases between. This CDR3 contains 13 residues. The CDR3 region is CASSIIQNEKLFF. In DNA, the CDR3 is TGCGCCAGCAGCATAATTCAGAATGAAAAACTGTTTTTT.

This clone was detected a few times. The genes are TRBV7-8 and TRBJ2-5; 7 bases match TRBD1. The junction had 7 bases not matched to a gene; V was cut back by 4 bases and J by 2 bases. The CDR3 is made up of 15 amino acids. CDR1 SGHVS and CDR2 FQNEAQ come from the germline V gene. The CDR3 nucleotides are TGTGCCAGCAGCTCACGACCGGGACAGCAAGAGACCCAGTACTTC. It translates to CASSSRPGQQETQYF.

The V gene is TRBV14, the J gene TRBJ2-1; 7 nucleotides line up with TRBD2. Germline assignment: CDR1 SGHDN and CDR2 FVKESK. V gave up 3 bases and J gave up 8 bases; unmatched junction bases: 13. The CDR3 sequence is 16 residues long. The CDR3 is CASSHYKTSRAHEQFF. CDR3 DNA sequence: TGTGCCAGCAGCCATTACAAGACTAGCCGGGCTCATGAGCAGTTCTTC.

There are a few counts of this clone. This chain uses TRBV29-1 with TRBJ1-2; TRBD1 agrees at 8 bases. The CDR3 sequence is 15 residues long. Germline trimming cut 5 bases from V and 2 bases from J; bases unmatched to any gene: 10. Germline V CDR1 and CDR2: SQVTM, ANQGSEA. The CDR3 DNA follows: TGCAGCGTTTTGGGAGGACAGGGCCTCAACTATGGCTACACCTTC. It codes for CSVLGGQGLNYGYTF.

As for this clone: The junction does not match germline at one end; this may be a read error. The sample contains more than one DNA sequence encoding this CDR3. The genes are TRBV30 and TRBJ1-1; D gene unclear. The CDR3 has 11 amino acids. The germline gives CDR1 GTSNPN, CDR2 SVGIG (reference sequence). Written as DNA, the CDR3 is TGTGCCTGGAGTGGCGAAGCTGAGGCTTTCTTT. The encoded protein is CAWSGEAEAFF.

The chain employs TRBV6-6 and TRBJ2-7; D is undetermined. The CDR3 totals 12 residues. Germline lookup yields CDR1 MNHNY and CDR2 SVGAGI (reference sequence). Between the trimmed V and J ends, which lost 2 bases and 6 bases, there was a span of 8 bases. The CDR3 nucleotides read TGTGCCAGCAGTTACGCTAGTGTCGAGCAGTACTTC. Translation: CASSYASVEQYF.

The chain joins TRBV19 to TRBJ2-5, with 8 bases fitting TRBD2. The CDR3 spans 17 residues. V shed 4 bases, J shed 5 bases, and the junction held 15 bases outside the gene matches. Germline lookup yields CDR1 LNHDA and CDR2 SQIVND (reference sequence). DNA for the CDR3: TGTGCCAGTAGTACCCGCCTAGGCCATTTAGCGGGGGAGACCCAGTACTTC. Translation gives CASSTRLGHLAGETQYF.

As for this clone: The junction departs from the called germline gene at one end, perhaps through a read error. V usage is TRBV7-7 and J usage is TRBJ1-5; no firm D call. The CDR3 extends over 16 amino acids. CDR1 is SSHAT and CDR2 is FNYEAQ in the germline V gene (reference sequence). CDR3: CASSLARQQGGQPQHF. Here the CDR3 DNA reads TGTGCTAGCAGCTTAGCGCGGCAGCAAGGAGGACAGCCCCAGCATTTT.

The rearrangement joins TRBV30 to TRBJ1-1; TRBD1 matches 7 bases. This CDR3 contains 14 residues. Germline lookup yields CDR1 GTSNPN and CDR2 SVGIG (reference sequence). The trim removed 4 bases at V and 2 bases at J, leaving 7 bases unmatched. The CDR3 spells CAWKMGQRNTEAFF. The DNA for the CDR3 is TGTGCCTGGAAGATGGGACAGCGAAACACTGAAGCTTTCTTT. The whole variable domain, filled in from reference TRBV30 and TRBJ1-1, reads SQTIHQWPATLVQPVGSPLSLECTVEGTSNPNLYWYRQAAGRGLQLLFYSVGIGQISSEVPQNLSASRPQDRQFILSSKKLLLSDSGFYLCAWKMGQRNTEAFFGQGTRLTVV.

V gene TRBV28 combines with J gene TRBJ1-2; 7 nucleotides match TRBD1. Germline V gene lookup returns CDR1 MDHEN and CDR2 SYDVKM. Trimming removed 7 bases from V and 4 bases from J; junction bases left unmatched: 6. This CDR3 is 13 amino acids long. CDR3 sequence: CASNAGGRYGYTF. The CDR3 region has the DNA TGTGCCAGCAACGCAGGGGGACGCTATGGCTACACCTTC.

This clone was recorded a few times. The rearrangement uses TRBV2 and TRBJ2-6, with TRBD2 identical over 10 bases. The V segment lost 8 bases and the J segment 3 bases; nucleotides outside the gene matches: 19. In germline, CDR1 is SNHLY, CDR2 FYNNEI. This CDR3 comprises 20 residues. CDR3 coding DNA: TGTGCCAGCCCCCCTGTTAAAACTAGCGGGAAGGATTGTGGGGCCAACGTCCTGACTTTC. It codes for CASPPVKTSGKDCGANVLTF.

The chain employs TRBV6-1 and TRBJ1-3; D is ambiguous. The CDR3 spans 16 residues. V lost 2 bases to trimming and J lost 0 bases, with 11 bases between them. Germline assignment: CDR1 MNHNS and CDR2 SASEGT. In DNA, the CDR3 is TGTGCCAGCAGTGAACCGCGATCGAACTCTGGAAACACCATATATTTT. It codes for CASSEPRSNSGNTIYF.

This rearrangement joins TRBV5-5 to TRBJ2-7; no reliable D call. CDR3 length equals 14 residues. Between the trimmed V and J ends, which lost 1 base and 1 base, there was a span of 9 bases. Germline-derived CDR1 and CDR2 are SGHKS and YYEKEE (reference sequence). The CDR3 bases are TGTGCCAGCAGCTTGATCGTTACTTCCTACGAGCAGTACTTC. This sequence encodes CASSLIVTSYEQYF.

This chain joins TRBV30 and TRBJ2-5, with D unclear. TRBJ2-7 matches the DNA end more closely, so the J call is doubtful. The germline CDR1 and CDR2 sequences are GTSNPN and SVGIG (reference sequence). The CDR3 runs to 13 residues. CDR3: CAWASTLTYEQYF. For the CDR3, the DNA is TGTGCCTGGGCGTCCACCCTTACCTACGAGCAGTACTTC.

This chain connects TRBV7-8 to TRBJ2-3; 11 positions agree with TRBD2. V shed 1 base, J shed 3 bases, and the junction held 18 bases outside the gene matches. The CDR3 length is 21 residues. Germline V gene sequence: CDR1 SGHVS, CDR2 FQNEAQ. CDR3 coding DNA: TGTGCCAGCAGCTTAGTTATCGAGCCCCGCCTAGCGGGAGGTGGTACAGATACGCAGTATTTT. It is translated as CASSLVIEPRLAGGGTDTQYF.